Listed below are T cell receptor beta chains from one sample, sequenced in a study of CD8+CD57+ T cells in acquired aplastic anemia. MiXCR was run by TCRdb on the reads, yielding one entry per CDR3 protein. In the table there are hundreds of thousands of distinct CDR3 sequences, just under 70% of which are singletons. Sequenced material: sorted CD4+, CD8+, or CD8+CD57+ T cells (not recorded which) from PBMCs. The receptors shown here come from a human donor in good health, serving as a control. Each CDR3 is given with its conserved first and last residue. A D gene is named only where the DNA matches it firmly. A clone size is listed for some rows: how often the clone was seen (once, few, many), or a class if it is expanded.

abundance	v_gene	j_gene	d_gene	CDR3aa	CDR3nt
many	TRBV25-1	TRBJ2-3	NA	CASSDSMGDTQYF	TGTGCCAGCAGTGATAGTATGGGGGATACGCAGTATTTT
NA	TRBV7-3	TRBJ2-1	NA	CASSSLQQDYNEQFF	TGTGCCAGCAGTTCTTTGCAGCAGGACTACAATGAGCAGTTCTTC
NA	TRBV20-1	TRBJ2-3	NA	CSVREEPQDSQYF	TGCAGTGTAAGAGAGGAGCCCCAAGACTCGCAGTATTTT
NA	TRBV5-5	TRBJ2-7	NA	CASRPTRGIAYEQYF	TGCGCCAGCAGGCCCACTCGCGGGATAGCCTACGAGCAGTACTTC
once	TRBV20-1	TRBJ1-2	NA	CSARSQCTYDTF	TGCAGTGCTAGATCACAGTGCACCTACGACACCTTC
NA	TRBV11-1	TRBJ1-2	NA	CASSLERHNGYTF	TGTGCCAGCAGCTTAGAAAGACACAATGGCTACACCTTC
NA	TRBV9	TRBJ2-7	TRBD2	CASSEGLAFTYEQYF	TGTGCCAGCAGCGAGGGACTAGCGTTTACCTACGAGCAGTACTTC
NA	TRBV7-9	TRBJ1-2	TRBD1	CASSFFRPGQGNPGYTF	TGTGCCAGCAGCTTCTTCCGTCCGGGACAGGGGAACCCCGGCTACACCTTC
NA	TRBV12-3/TRBV12-4	TRBJ2-7	NA	CASSLNSLSGYEQYF	TGTGCCAGCTCCCTCAACTCCCTCTCCGGCTACGAGCAGTACTTC
NA	TRBV5-1	TRBJ2-7	TRBD2	CASSLLGLVYEQYF	TGCGCCAGCAGCTTGTTGGGACTAGTCTACGAGCAGTACTTC
NA	TRBV19	TRBJ2-5	NA	CASSIPHNEQFLEPGNF	TGTGCCAGTAGTATCCCGCACAATGAGCAGTTCTTAGAGCCAGGGAACTTC
many	TRBV15	TRBJ2-7	NA	CATSRVYPRLGDEQYF	TGTGCCACCAGCAGAGTCTATCCGAGGTTGGGGGACGAGCAGTACTTC
NA	TRBV12-5	TRBJ1-1	NA	CASGLVQGEAFF	TGTGCTAGTGGTTTGGTCCAGGGTGAAGCTTTCTTT
NA	TRBV4-2	TRBJ1-2	NA	CASRPADHHGYTF	TGTGCCAGCAGACCAGCGGACCATCATGGCTACACCTTC
NA	TRBV7-9	TRBJ2-7	TRBD2	CASSFTAGTYEQYF	TGTGCCAGCAGCTTTACAGCGGGGACTTACGAGCAGTACTTC
NA	TRBV7-9	TRBJ1-4	NA	CASSFPGGGRGDEF	TGTGCCAGCAGCTTCCCAGGCGGGGGGCGCGGCGATGAGTTT
many	TRBV20-1	TRBJ2-1	NA	CSARGGWGRNEQFF	TGCAGTGCAAGGGGGGGCTGGGGACGGAATGAGCAGTTCTTC
many	TRBV7-2	TRBJ2-5	NA	CASSLPGGGRATQYF	TGTGCCAGCAGCCTCCCTGGAGGGGGACGGGCGACCCAGTACTTC
many	TRBV12-3/TRBV12-4	TRBJ1-1	TRBD1	CASSLTGRNTEAFF	TGTGCCAGCAGTTTGACAGGGAGAAACACTGAAGCTTTCTTT